Below, one TCR beta chain is given with its context. These data come from a study of blood T cell repertoires in COVID-19. Looking at the study overall: Two negative PCRs, clearance, or symptom resolution characterized the recovered Cohort 3 donors. In each case, the material was cDNA or gDNA derived from T cells, B-cell-depleted T cells, or PBMCs.

Ages ranged from 18 to 89 years, with residence in fewer than 25 US areas. This CDR3 contains 11 residues. Trimming cost V 4 bases and J 6 bases, with 7 bases left between them. Looked up from germline, CDR1 is MDHEN and CDR2 is SYDVKM. Libraries were prepared by immunoSEQ multiplex PCR; TCRdb keeps only in-frame clonotypes and omits some of them. The profile shows more than 300,000 clones, around 87% of them singletons. The source of this sequence is a man aged 35 to 55 in a cohort exposed to, infected with or recovered from COVID-19 (not recorded which). V gene TRBV28 combines with J gene TRBJ2-7; D is unclear. Sample: PBMCs or T cells enriched from blood (not recorded which). Written as DNA, the CDR3 is TGTGCCAGCAGTTACAGCTCCGAGCAGTACTTC. Amino acid sequence: CASSYSSEQYF.